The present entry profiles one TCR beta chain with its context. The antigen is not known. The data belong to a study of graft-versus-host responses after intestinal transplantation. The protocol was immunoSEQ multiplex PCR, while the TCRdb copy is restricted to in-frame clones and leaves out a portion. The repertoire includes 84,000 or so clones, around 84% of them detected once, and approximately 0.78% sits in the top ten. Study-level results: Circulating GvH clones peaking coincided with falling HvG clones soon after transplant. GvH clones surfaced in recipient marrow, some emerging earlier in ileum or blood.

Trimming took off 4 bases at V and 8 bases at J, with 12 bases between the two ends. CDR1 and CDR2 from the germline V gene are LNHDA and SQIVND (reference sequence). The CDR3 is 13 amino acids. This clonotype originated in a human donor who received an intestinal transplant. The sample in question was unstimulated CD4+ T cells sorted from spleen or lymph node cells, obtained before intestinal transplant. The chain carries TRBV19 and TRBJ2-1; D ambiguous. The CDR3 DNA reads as TGTGCCAGTAGTAGTCGTTTCTTTTATGAGCAGTTCTTC. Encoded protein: CASSSRFFYEQFF.